Listed below are T cell receptor beta chains from one sample, sequenced in a study of tumor and adjacent non-tumor tissue in lung cancer. MiXCR was run by TCRdb on the multiplex PCR reads, yielding one entry per CDR3 protein. The table includes 200,000 or so distinct CDR3 sequences, 71% detected once. Input material: lung tumor tissue. The receptor source for this set is a man aged 55 to 70 with non-small cell lung cancer. Each CDR3 is given with its conserved first and last residue. The order of the fields is V gene, J gene, clone size, D gene, CDR3 protein, CDR3 DNA. D genes are given only for firm matches. Size tells how often a clone was seen (once, few, many) or the class of an expanded clone, and some rows leave it out.

v_gene: TRBV30; j_gene: TRBJ1-4; abundance: NA; d_gene: NA; CDR3aa: CAWSVLGVDSEKLFF; CDR3nt: TGTGCCTGGAGTGTACTGGGGGTGGATAGTGAAAAACTGTTTTTT
v_gene: TRBV11-2; j_gene: TRBJ2-3; abundance: once; d_gene: NA; CDR3aa: CASSLYRNEGTQYF; CDR3nt: TGTGCCAGCAGCTTATACAGGAATGAGGGTACGCAGTATTTT
v_gene: TRBV13; j_gene: TRBJ2-4; abundance: NA; d_gene: NA; CDR3aa: CASSLEGPLGNIHYF; CDR3nt: TGTGCCAGCAGCCTAGAGGGGCCCCTAGGGAACATTCACTACTTC
v_gene: TRBV6-1; j_gene: TRBJ1-2; abundance: many; d_gene: NA; CDR3aa: CASGRVTDYGYTF; CDR3nt: TGTGCCAGCGGGCGGGTTACCGACTATGGCTACACCTTC
v_gene: TRBV7-9; j_gene: TRBJ2-2; abundance: NA; d_gene: NA; CDR3aa: CASSLGTVGMVRELFF; CDR3nt: TGTGCCAGCAGCTTAGGGACCGTAGGAATGGTGCGGGAGCTGTTTTTT
v_gene: TRBV29-1; j_gene: TRBJ2-7; abundance: many; d_gene: NA; CDR3aa: CSVGPSTGGSYEQYF; CDR3nt: TGCAGCGTGGGTCCGTCCACCGGGGGCTCCTACGAGCAGTACTTC
v_gene: TRBV11-2; j_gene: TRBJ2-5; abundance: NA; d_gene: TRBD2; CDR3aa: CASNLQPGGRQETQYF; CDR3nt: TGTGCCAGCAACCTCCAACCGGGGGGGAGGCAAGAAACCCAGTACTTC
v_gene: TRBV6-2/TRBV6-3; j_gene: TRBJ2-5; abundance: NA; d_gene: TRBD2; CDR3aa: CTSSGLAGVAVGETQYF; CDR3nt: TGTACCAGCAGCGGTCTAGCGGGAGTGGCGGTCGGGGAGACCCAGTACTTC
v_gene: TRBV18; j_gene: TRBJ1-2; abundance: few; d_gene: NA; CDR3aa: CASSRDTGPYGYTF; CDR3nt: TGTGCCAGCTCGCGAGATACCGGGCCCTATGGCTACACCTTC
v_gene: TRBV6-2/TRBV6-3; j_gene: TRBJ2-1; abundance: NA; d_gene: NA; CDR3aa: CASSYRGVSSYNERFF; CDR3nt: TGTGCCAGCAGTTACCGCGGCGTTAGCTCTTACAATGAGCGGTTCTTC
v_gene: TRBV11-2; j_gene: TRBJ2-1; abundance: many; d_gene: TRBD2; CDR3aa: CASSLDPGTSGFF; CDR3nt: TGTGCCAGCAGCTTAGATCCTGGGACTAGCGGGTTCTTC
v_gene: TRBV11-3; j_gene: TRBJ2-7; abundance: once; d_gene: NA; CDR3aa: CAISLGRTVVDEHYF; CDR3nt: TGTGCCATCAGCTTAGGACGCACGGTGGTGGACGAGCATTACTTC
v_gene: TRBV11-2; j_gene: TRBJ2-3; abundance: many; d_gene: TRBD2; CDR3aa: CASSSSSGGGTDTQYF; CDR3nt: TGTGCCAGCAGCTCGAGCAGCGGGGGTGGCACAGATACGCAGTATTTT
v_gene: TRBV5-5; j_gene: TRBJ2-2; abundance: NA; d_gene: NA; CDR3aa: CARSLVGGNGELFF; CDR3nt: TGTGCCAGGAGCTTGGTTGGAGGCAACGGGGAGCTGTTTTTT
v_gene: TRBV4-2; j_gene: TRBJ2-1; abundance: NA; d_gene: NA; CDR3aa: CASSQEGSLVNEQFF; CDR3nt: TGTGCCAGCAGCCAAGAAGGGTCCCTAGTTAATGAGCAGTTCTTC
v_gene: TRBV20-1; j_gene: TRBJ2-1; abundance: once; d_gene: TRBD2; CDR3aa: CNAPRSGAFNEQFF; CDR3nt: TGCAATGCCCCGAGGAGCGGGGCCTTCAATGAGCAGTTCTTC
v_gene: TRBV20-1; j_gene: TRBJ1-1; abundance: many; d_gene: NA; CDR3aa: CSARGWRTEAFF; CDR3nt: TGCAGTGCTAGAGGTTGGAGGACTGAAGCTTTCTTT
v_gene: TRBV10-1; j_gene: TRBJ1-5; abundance: few; d_gene: NA; CDR3aa: CARSERRRLQPTDTQHF; CDR3nt: TGCGCCAGAAGTGAGCGCCGACGATTGCAACCGACAGATACGCAGCATTTT
v_gene: TRBV5-6; j_gene: TRBJ1-2; abundance: NA; d_gene: NA; CDR3aa: CVSSLGGAPPQPNDYTF; CDR3nt: TGTGTCAGCAGCTTGGGGGGTGCGCCGCCCCAACCTAACGACTACACCTTC
v_gene: TRBV11-3; j_gene: TRBJ2-3; abundance: NA; d_gene: NA; CDR3aa: CVVGGTTDTQYF; CDR3nt: TGTGTCGTCGGCGGGACCACAGATACGCAGTATTTT
v_gene: TRBV6-5; j_gene: TRBJ2-1; abundance: NA; d_gene: TRBD2; CDR3aa: CASNTRSGTSGNNEQFF; CDR3nt: TGTGCCAGCAATACGCGTTCCGGGACTAGCGGTAACAATGAGCAGTTCTTC
v_gene: TRBV20-1; j_gene: TRBJ2-7; abundance: NA; d_gene: NA; CDR3aa: CSASYIGGLSEQYF; CDR3nt: TGCAGTGCTTCTTATATTGGGGGGCTCTCCGAGCAGTACTTC
v_gene: TRBV11-2; j_gene: TRBJ2-5; abundance: few; d_gene: TRBD2; CDR3aa: CASSRAGNQETQYF; CDR3nt: TGTGCCAGCAGCAGAGCGGGAAATCAAGAGACCCAGTACTTC
v_gene: TRBV5-4; j_gene: TRBJ1-1; abundance: NA; d_gene: NA; CDR3aa: CANSYPDRRTEAFF; CDR3nt: TGTGCCAACAGCTACCCAGACAGGAGGACTGAAGCTTTCTTT
v_gene: TRBV7-9; j_gene: TRBJ2-1; abundance: NA; d_gene: TRBD2; CDR3aa: CASSPSEGSGVYNEQFF; CDR3nt: TGTGCCAGCAGCCCCAGCGAAGGGAGCGGGGTGTATAATGAGCAGTTCTTC
v_gene: TRBV4-2; j_gene: TRBJ2-3; abundance: NA; d_gene: NA; CDR3aa: CASAQVGDLTDTQYF; CDR3nt: TGTGCCAGCGCTCAAGTGGGAGACCTCACAGATACGCAGTATTTT
v_gene: TRBV20-1; j_gene: TRBJ2-7; abundance: many; d_gene: NA; CDR3aa: CSAREEGPYEQYF; CDR3nt: TGCAGTGCTAGAGAAGAGGGACCCTACGAGCAGTACTTC
v_gene: TRBV4-2; j_gene: TRBJ2-1; abundance: NA; d_gene: NA; CDR3aa: CASSQGGNSYKEQFF; CDR3nt: TGTGCCAGCAGCCAAGGGGGAAACTCCTACAAAGAGCAGTTCTTC
v_gene: TRBV4-3; j_gene: TRBJ2-6; abundance: NA; d_gene: NA; CDR3aa: CASSQEAASGANVLTF; CDR3nt: TGCGCCAGCAGCCAAGAGGCGGCGTCTGGGGCCAACGTATTGACTTTC
v_gene: TRBV19; j_gene: TRBJ1-5; abundance: NA; d_gene: NA; CDR3aa: CASSIVVPLGNQPQHF; CDR3nt: TGTGCCAGTAGTATAGTAGTACCCCTTGGGAATCAGCCCCAGCATTTT
v_gene: TRBV20-1; j_gene: TRBJ1-1; abundance: once; d_gene: NA; CDR3aa: CSAVQVPNTEAFF; CDR3nt: TGTAGTGCGGTACAGGTCCCCAACACTGAAGCTTTCTTT
v_gene: TRBV6-2/TRBV6-3; j_gene: TRBJ2-7; abundance: NA; d_gene: TRBD1; CDR3aa: CASTHHGQGACEQYF; CDR3nt: TGTGCCAGCACTCACCACGGACAGGGAGCCTGCGAGCAGTACTTC
v_gene: TRBV30; j_gene: TRBJ1-2; abundance: NA; d_gene: NA; CDR3aa: CAWTSEGRAHGYTF; CDR3nt: TGTGCCTGGACTTCGGAGGGAAGGGCCCATGGCTACACCTTC
v_gene: TRBV29-1; j_gene: TRBJ2-1; abundance: NA; d_gene: NA; CDR3aa: CSVGAAYNEQLF; CDR3nt: TGCAGCGTTGGAGCAGCTTACAATGAGCAGCTCTTC
v_gene: TRBV10-2; j_gene: TRBJ2-5; abundance: NA; d_gene: NA; CDR3aa: CASQDGTQETQYF; CDR3nt: TGCGCCAGCCAGGACGGGACCCAAGAGACCCAGTACTTC
v_gene: TRBV12-3/TRBV12-4; j_gene: TRBJ2-7; abundance: NA; d_gene: TRBD2; CDR3aa: CASSLFPGGTYEQYF; CDR3nt: TGTGCCAGCAGTCTCTTCCCGGGGGGAACCTACGAGCAGTACTTC
v_gene: TRBV12-3/TRBV12-4; j_gene: TRBJ1-1; abundance: NA; d_gene: NA; CDR3aa: CTSSSQTRSNTEAFF; CDR3nt: TGTACCAGCAGCTCTCAGACTCGTTCGAACACTGAAGCTTTCTTT
v_gene: TRBV6-1; j_gene: TRBJ1-1; abundance: few; d_gene: NA; CDR3aa: CATGRGNTEAFF; CDR3nt: TGTGCGACCGGGAGGGGAAACACTGAAGCTTTCTTT
v_gene: TRBV6-1; j_gene: TRBJ2-7; abundance: NA; d_gene: TRBD1; CDR3aa: CASSGTWTGAHEHYF; CDR3nt: TGTGCCAGCAGTGGAACCTGGACAGGGGCTCACGAGCACTACTTC
v_gene: TRBV30; j_gene: TRBJ1-6; abundance: few; d_gene: NA; CDR3aa: CAWSHDRNSPLHF; CDR3nt: TGTGCCTGGAGCCATGACCGAAATTCACCCCTCCACTTT
v_gene: TRBV20-1; j_gene: TRBJ2-5; abundance: many; d_gene: TRBD2; CDR3aa: CSARVTRGTSGGETQYF; CDR3nt: TGCAGTGCTAGAGTAACCCGTGGGACTAGCGGCGGAGAGACCCAGTACTTC
v_gene: TRBV7-9; j_gene: TRBJ2-5; abundance: many; d_gene: NA; CDR3aa: CASGFSTGERETQYF; CDR3nt: TGTGCCAGCGGTTTCTCCACGGGAGAACGAGAGACCCAGTACTTC
v_gene: TRBV6-5; j_gene: TRBJ2-7; abundance: NA; d_gene: NA; CDR3aa: CASGNGGITRYEHYF; CDR3nt: TGTGCCAGCGGCAATGGGGGAATCACTCGCTACGAGCATTATTTC
v_gene: TRBV12-3/TRBV12-4; j_gene: TRBJ2-7; abundance: many; d_gene: TRBD2; CDR3aa: CASSRTFGLAGGNRGYEQYF; CDR3nt: TGTGCCAGCAGTCGTACCTTCGGACTAGCGGGAGGTAACCGGGGCTACGAGCAGTACTTC
v_gene: TRBV10-2; j_gene: TRBJ2-7; abundance: NA; d_gene: NA; CDR3aa: CASSDGISYERYF; CDR3nt: TGCGCCAGCAGTGACGGCATCTCCTACGAGAGGTACTTC
v_gene: TRBV20-1; j_gene: TRBJ1-1; abundance: many; d_gene: TRBD1; CDR3aa: CSASRAGGATEAFF; CDR3nt: TGCAGTGCTAGCAGGGCAGGGGGTGCCACTGAAGCTTTCTTT
v_gene: TRBV10-3; j_gene: TRBJ2-1; abundance: NA; d_gene: TRBD2; CDR3aa: CAISEPTSGRATEQFF; CDR3nt: TGTGCCATCAGTGAGCCAACTAGCGGGAGGGCCACTGAGCAGTTCTTC
v_gene: TRBV11-1; j_gene: TRBJ2-1; abundance: NA; d_gene: TRBD2; CDR3aa: CATTLSRLAGCNNEQFF; CDR3nt: TGTGCCACCACCTTATCTCGACTAGCGGGATGCAACAATGAGCAGTTCTTC
v_gene: TRBV11-3; j_gene: TRBJ2-2; abundance: NA; d_gene: NA; CDR3aa: CASTSSVRGSTGELFF; CDR3nt: TGTGCCAGCACCTCTAGCGTCAGGGGGAGCACCGGGGAGCTGTTTTTT
v_gene: TRBV20-1; j_gene: TRBJ1-4; abundance: many; d_gene: TRBD1; CDR3aa: CSARSDRAATNEKLFF; CDR3nt: TGCAGTGCTAGATCGGACAGGGCCGCAACTAATGAAAAACTGTTTTTT
v_gene: TRBV6-1; j_gene: TRBJ1-1; abundance: few; d_gene: NA; CDR3aa: CASSEGQNTEAFF; CDR3nt: TGTGCCAGCAGTGAAGGGCAGAACACTGAAGCTTTCTTT
v_gene: TRBV12-3/TRBV12-4; j_gene: TRBJ1-5; abundance: NA; d_gene: NA; CDR3aa: CASSLGYSSQPQHF; CDR3nt: TGTGCCAGCAGTTTAGGTTATAGCAGTCAGCCCCAGCATTTT
v_gene: TRBV11-2; j_gene: TRBJ1-2; abundance: once; d_gene: NA; CDR3aa: CASSPNRHSYGYNF; CDR3nt: TGTGCCAGCAGCCCCAACAGGCACAGCTATGGCTACAACTTC